This T cell receptor beta chain is from a study of blood T cell repertoires in COVID-19. Overall study context: Samples came from the United States, Italy and Spain, spanning acute and convalescent COVID-19. The analysed material was cDNA or gDNA that came from T cells, B-cell-depleted T cells, or PBMCs.

Germline CDR1 is MNHEY and CDR2 is SVGAGI. The V end was cut by 6 bases, the J end by 7 bases, with 16 bases between. The CDR3 consists of 15 residues. Per the study methods: Amplified reference gene primers provided the basis for estimating nucleated cell counts. This table comes from immunoSEQ multiplex PCR, and its TCRdb copy is limited to in-frame clones, with some not included. V and J calls and clone size are those listed in that table; D and trimming were worked out from the DNA. The profile covers fewer than 150,000 clones, with about 87% appearing a single time and approximately 4% taken by the ten largest. This clone was seen more than once but under ten times.

Sequenced sample: peripheral blood. The receptor was isolated from an older woman with acute or convalescent COVID-19. The V call is TRBV6-5, the J call TRBJ1-6; TRBD1 is a possible D gene (6 bases). The DNA of the CDR3 is TGTGCCAGCAGGCTCCAGGGGCACAAAAATTCACCCCTCCACTTT. This gives the protein CASRLQGHKNSPLHF.